Below, 14 T cell receptor beta chains from the same sample are listed, as sequenced in a study of monozygotic twins with inflammatory bowel disease. Following a re-call of the 5' RACE reads, TCRdb has one entry per CDR3 protein and lacks DNA. The table lists 350,000 to 400,000 distinct CDR3 sequences. The sample comprised blood. The receptors stem from a human donor with ulcerative colitis or Crohn's disease, or a healthy co-twin of an affected twin (not recorded which).

The chain carries TRBV20-1 and TRBJ1-2. Germline-derived CDR1 and CDR2 are DFQATT and SNEGSKA (reference sequence). The CDR3 totals 11 residues. The CDR3 sequence: CSAKEFKGYTF.

This rearrangement joins TRBV27 to TRBJ2-7. From germline, CDR1 is MNHEY and CDR2 SMNVEV (reference sequence). The CDR3 has 16 amino acids. This CDR3 is CASSLLAGGGPYEQYF.

The chain joins TRBV7-2 to TRBJ1-2; TCRdb names TRBD1, which stays unverified in the absence of DNA. CDR3 size: 15 residues. CDR1 is SGHTA, CDR2 FQGNSA, per germline. The CDR3 reads CASSLGGTGGSDYTF.

This chain connects TRBV7-9 to TRBJ2-3; no DNA is available, so the TRBD2 call from TCRdb remains unchecked. CDR3 length: 17 amino acids. Germline values: CDR1 SEHNR, CDR2 FQNEAQ (reference sequence). The CDR3 is CASSSLTSGPSTDTQYF.

This chain uses TRBV20-1 with TRBJ2-1; TCRdb gives TRBD2 as the D gene, but with no DNA this cannot be confirmed. This CDR3 has 15 residues. Germline V lookup: CDR1 DFQATT, CDR2 SNEGSKA (reference sequence). The CDR3 here is CSARDGTSGGNEQFF.

This sequence joins TRBV19 and TRBJ2-7; the D call of TRBD2 rests on TCRdb alone, since no DNA is present to check it. Germline loops: CDR1 LNHDA, CDR2 SQIVND (reference sequence). The CDR3 totals 15 residues. The CDR3: CASSIGSLYSYEQYF.

J is TRBJ2-2 and V is TRBV27; no DNA is available, so the TRBD1 call from TCRdb remains unchecked. Germline CDR1 is MNHEY and CDR2 is SMNVEV (reference sequence). The CDR3 sequence is 16 residues long. The CDR3 loop is CASSLEGQGATGELFF.

The chain couples TRBV7-2 to TRBJ1-1; without DNA, the TCRdb call of TRBD1 cannot be checked. Germline V lookup: CDR1 SGHTA, CDR2 FQGNSA. The CDR3 totals 22 residues. Here the CDR3 reads CASSYNRLEGVYAGLTRYVAFF.

This chain connects TRBV11-2 to TRBJ2-7; the D call of TRBD1 rests on TCRdb alone, since no DNA is present to check it. The CDR3 has 15 amino acids. Germline CDR1 and CDR2: SGHAT and FQNNGV. The CDR3 sequence is CASSLDTGASYEQYF.

This sequence joins TRBV5-1 and TRBJ2-7; TCRdb's D call of TRBD1 is untestable without DNA. Germline lookup yields CDR1 SGHRS and CDR2 YFSETQ. The CDR3 length is 14 residues. Here the CDR3 reads CASSSLVDSYEQYF.

The chain is built from TRBV5-1 and TRBJ2-5; TCRdb's assignment of TRBD1 cannot be checked, as there is no DNA. There are 16 residues in the CDR3. Germline V CDR1 and CDR2: SGHRS, YFSETQ. The CDR3 here is CASSLRGQSPQETQYF.

The J gene is TRBJ2-5, the V gene TRBV12-3 or TRBV12-4; with no DNA, the TCRdb D assignment of TRBD2 cannot be verified. The CDR3 has 13 amino acids. The CDR3 reads CASSLTRAAAQYF.

The gene calls are TRBV6-2 or TRBV6-3 and TRBJ2-5. This CDR3 contains 12 residues. Germline CDR1 and CDR2: MNHEY and SVGEGT. The CDR3 reads CASSPREQTQYF.

CDR3: CASRLGQSYEQYF. The chain carries TRBV6-5 and TRBJ2-7; the D call of TRBD1 rests on TCRdb alone, since no DNA is present to check it. The CDR3 has 13 amino acids. In germline, CDR1 is MNHEY, CDR2 SVGAGI.